This T cell receptor beta chain emerged from a study of shared clonotypes between healthy human individuals (TCRdb year 2020). Broadly, across the study: Two women and a few men aged 18 to 49 years were included in the cohort. Leukapheresis yielded between about 0.8 and 9.5 billion PBMCs per donor. For each donor, three plates each were used for CD4 naive and CD4 memory, two plates were used for CD8 naive, and one plate was used for CD8 memory. To estimate repertoire size and how much clonotypes are shared between individuals, the study performed deep sequencing of blood TCR repertoires from roughly five healthy adults. To increase sequencing depth and limit assay-specific biases, TCR repertoire library preparation and sequencing were carried out by different laboratories using diverse techniques. Summary of the overall study and its limitations: Naive subsets generally had larger estimated clonotype richness than memory subsets did. Higher generation probabilities were observed for clonotypes shared by all four sorted-subset donors than for non-shared clonotypes. Because the study included only a small number of donors, the genetic and exposure-history diversity represented was limited. Pairwise subsampling indicated that sequencing depth was expected to affect the degree of clonotype sharing among donors. Across several donors, around 5% of naive CD4, roughly 3.5% of naive CD8, 2% to 2.5% of memory CD4, and about 0.4% of memory CD8 clonotypes were shared. Even with the large sequencing depth, rarefaction of the sorted-subset datasets indicated that sequencing was incomplete. Only blood was sampled, and tissue TCR repertoires likely differ from those in blood.

Using the deep immunoSEQ assay, multiplex PCR amplified TCR CDR3 regions from genomic DNA. Extracted genomic DNA from each cell subset was distributed evenly across all wells of several immunoSEQ 96-well plates, and each plate was treated as a replicate. For sorted subsets, approximately 200 ng of genomic DNA, equivalent to 25,000 to 30,000 T cell genomes, went into each replicate PCR. Purified libraries were measured with a Qubit 3.0 fluorometer, size-checked on a Bioanalyzer 2100, and measured again with the KAPA Library Quantification kit. Every immunoSEQ 96-well plate was sequenced on a separate single-read 150-cycle Illumina NextSeq 550 flow cell. Under the source paper's analysis protocol: Because the immunoSEQ output held only junctional sequences and lacked quality scores, the filtering could not match the filtering applied to full-length reads. To assign V/J genes and CDR3, sequences were annotated using PyIR, a Python wrapper for IgBLAST v1.9, with IMGT germline references. Reads were removed for weak V/J assignments (E-value above 1e-6), missing CDR3, stop codons, out-of-frame junctions, or ambiguous translated residues. V3J clonotypes were defined as sequences sharing the same inferred V gene, J gene, and CDR3 amino acid sequence. Percentage overlap between repertoires was computed as shared unique clonotypes divided by the size of the smaller repertoire. Repertoire richness was assessed with RTK rarefaction, the Chao1 estimator, and Recon v2.1 estimates of unobserved clonotypes. Generation probabilities for all TCRbeta clonotypes obtained by the gDNA method from a handful of donors were computed using OLGA. This immuneACCESS table, as held by TCRdb, lists in-frame sequences with V and J called but not all clones. Of the missing ones, under half trace to an unresolved V gene in checked studies; the others have no known cause. That table supplies the V and J calls and clone size; D and trimming were determined from the DNA. The sample table contains 2 million to 3 million clones; only one count was recorded for approximately 93% of them. Approximately 0.37% of the sample is in the top ten clones.

Healthy HIV-negative adults with no recently reported acute infections or vaccinations were included as donors. Every donor was a Caucasian adult living in Nashville, Tennessee, USA. Magnetic negative selection was used to enrich CD4+ T cells, after which naive cells were positively selected on CD45RA and the negative fraction became the memory subset. Blood was collected by leukapheresis, and PBMCs were isolated by Ficoll-Histopaque density gradient centrifugation and then cryopreserved in liquid nitrogen vapor phase. Purity and quantity of every magnetically sorted T cell population were checked by analytical flow cytometry. Each sorted fraction had its genomic DNA isolated and then quantified by UV absorbance on a Nanodrop 2000c. Regarding this clone: Its antigen is still unknown. No quality values exist for individual bases; no much larger clone is one base distant.

The specimen sequenced was naive CD4+ T cells from PBMCs. The cell subset or site label, read with the paper, signifies: CD45RA+ positively selected. The clonotype comes from a man between 18 and 29 years old in good health. Some clones in this sample may be carry-over from other donors' samples.

The CDR3: CASSLWRGDSSYNEQFF. In nucleotides, the sequence is TGTGCCAGCAGTTTATGGCGGGGGGATTCCTCCTACAATGAGCAGTTCTTC. The chain is encoded by TRBV28 joined to TRBJ2-1; 8 junctional bases match TRBD2. Spanning cysteine to phenylalanine, the CDR3 consists of 17 amino acids. Only CDR3 DNA is held: 51 bases, read in frame from base 1. Per the germline V gene, MDHEN is the CDR1 and SYDVKM is the CDR2. V trim: 0 bases; J trim: 0 bases; unmatched bases: 4.